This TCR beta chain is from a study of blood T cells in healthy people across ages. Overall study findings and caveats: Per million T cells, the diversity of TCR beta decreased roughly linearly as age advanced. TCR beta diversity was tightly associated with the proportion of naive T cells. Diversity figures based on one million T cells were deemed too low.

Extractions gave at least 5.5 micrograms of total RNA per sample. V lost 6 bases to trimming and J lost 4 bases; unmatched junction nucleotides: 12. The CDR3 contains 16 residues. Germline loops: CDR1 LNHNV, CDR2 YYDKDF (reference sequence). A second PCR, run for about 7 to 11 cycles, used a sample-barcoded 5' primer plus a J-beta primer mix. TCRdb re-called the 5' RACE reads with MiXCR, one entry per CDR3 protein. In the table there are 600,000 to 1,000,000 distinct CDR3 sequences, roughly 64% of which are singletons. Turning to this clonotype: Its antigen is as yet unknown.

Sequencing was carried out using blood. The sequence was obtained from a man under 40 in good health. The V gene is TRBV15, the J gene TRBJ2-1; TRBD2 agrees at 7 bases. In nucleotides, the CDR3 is TGTGCCACCAGGGCAGGGACTACTCTCTTTTACAATGAGCAGTTCTTC. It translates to CATRAGTTLFYNEQFF. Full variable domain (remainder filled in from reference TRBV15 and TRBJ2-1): DAMVIQNPRYQVTQFGKPVTLSCSQTLNHNVMYWYQQKSSQAPKLLFHYYDKDFNNEADTPDNFQSRRPNTSFCFLDIRSPGLGDTAMYLCATRAGTTLFYNEQFFGPGTRLTVL.